One sample yielded the 26 T cell receptor beta chains listed below, sequenced in a study of vaccination and CD4 T cells after COVID-19 (dated by TCRdb to the early 2020s). Library preparation was by PCR. The instrument given in TCRdb is Illumina iSeq 100. TCR sequencing of DNA from cultured CD4+ T cells used the Oncomine TCR Beta short-read assay at the Johns Hopkins FTIC core. The public sequencing data were trimmed at Q25 with fastp and processed into clonotypes with MiXCR by TCRdb, which kept only in-frame beta chains. A single entry per CDR3 protein holds the most common genes and DNA from its merged rows. This sample comprises roughly 20,000 distinct CDR3 sequences, roughly 27% of them detected only once. The ten most abundant clones make up over 15% of the sample. The sample's treatment or condition label, in plain terms: roughly ten-day PBMC culture with coronavirus spike peptide pools or control peptides (ViraFEST assay).

The antigens of these receptors remain unknown. The sample taken for sequencing was cultured CD4+ T cells from blood. These receptors all stem from a human donor with COVID-19.

This clonotype was observed once. The chain combines TRBV2 with TRBJ2-5; either TRBD1 or TRBD2 may fit D (6 bases each). Germline V gene lookup returns CDR1 SNHLY and CDR2 FYNNEI. V was cut by 4 bases and J by 6 bases, with 9 bases left in between. This CDR3 is 12 amino acids long. The CDR3 coding sequence is TGTGCCAGCAGTGTAGGGGGGCAGACCCAGTACTTC. Its translation is CASSVGGQTQYF.

The sample holds one count of this clonotype. CDR3 amino acids: CASSLRDTRFGELFF. In DNA, the CDR3 is TGTGCCAGCAGTCTGCGGGACACTCGGTTTGGGGAGCTGTTTTTT. The J gene is TRBJ2-2, the V gene TRBV12-3 or TRBV12-4, with D perhaps given as TRBD1 or TRBD2 (6 bases each). This CDR3 is built from 15 residues. V lost 5 bases and J 8 bases, leaving 18 bases between the germline ends.

This clonotype showed up just a few times. The V call is TRBV9, the J call TRBJ2-5; TRBD1 is a possible D gene (8 bases). The length of the CDR3 is 16 residues. Trimming stripped 3 bases from V and 5 bases from J, with 20 bases between. Germline-derived CDR1 and CDR2 are SGDLS and YYNGEE. Written as DNA, the CDR3 is TGTGCCAGCAGCGCAACCCCTGGACAGGGAGGGGAGACCCAGTACTTC. Translated: CASSATPGQGGETQYF.

The chain combines TRBV9 with TRBJ2-5; TRBD2 might be the D (6 bases). In germline, CDR1 is SGDLS, CDR2 YYNGEE. The CDR3 is 15 amino acids. V lost 0 bases, J lost 5 bases, and 14 bases lay in between. CDR3 in amino acids: CASSVATGLAETQYF. The CDR3 nucleotides read TGTGCCAGCAGCGTAGCTACTGGGCTAGCGGAGACCCAGTACTTC.

The rearrangement joins TRBV7-2 to TRBJ2-7, with 8 bases fitting TRBD1. CDR1 SGHTA and CDR2 FQGNSA come from the germline V gene. This CDR3 has 14 amino acids. V shed 5 bases and J 3 bases; nucleotides not matched to a gene: 6. CDR3 coding DNA: TGTGCCAGCAGCCCGACAGGGGCGCGCTACGAGCAGTACTTC. This encodes CASSPTGARYEQYF.

This clonotype has just a few counts. The chain employs TRBV19 and TRBJ2-3; D unresolved. CDR1 is LNHDA, CDR2 SQIVND, per germline (reference sequence). The germline V and J ends were trimmed by 6 bases and 1 base, with 8 bases remaining between them. This CDR3 comprises 13 residues. CDR3: CASREGGTDTQYF. CDR3 nucleotides: TGTGCCAGTAGAGAAGGAGGCACAGATACGCAGTATTTT.

The chain couples TRBV20-1 to TRBJ1-6; D gene uncertain. CDR1 is DFQATT and CDR2 is SNEGSKA in the germline V gene (reference sequence). CDR3 length: 16 amino acids. V was cut by 0 bases and J by 6 bases, with 15 bases left in between. CDR3 DNA: TGCAGTGCTAGAGATCAGCGGGCCAGCGCTAATTCACCCCTCCACTTT. This encodes CSARDQRASANSPLHF.

CDR3 residues: CSASPRDAHEQYF. CDR3 DNA: TGCAGTGCGAGTCCTCGGGACGCCCACGAGCAGTACTTC. The J gene is TRBJ2-7, the V gene TRBV20-1, with D perhaps being TRBD1 or TRBD2 (5 bases each). Per the germline V gene, CDR1 is DFQATT and CDR2 is SNEGSKA (reference sequence). CDR3 length equals 13 residues. V lost 6 bases and J 5 bases, leaving 17 bases between the germline ends.

The chain recombines TRBV7-8 with TRBJ1-1; 7 nucleotides agree with TRBD1. Per germline, CDR1 SGHVS and CDR2 FQNEAQ. V lost 4 bases to trimming and J lost 4 bases; unmatched junction nucleotides: 9. CDR3 length: 15 residues. CDR3 sequence reads: CASSSRDSGRTEAFF. The CDR3, as DNA: TGTGCCAGCAGCTCCCGGGACAGCGGTCGCACTGAAGCTTTCTTT.

This clonotype occurred a few times. J is TRBJ2-3 and V is TRBV9, with TRBD1 identical over 8 bases. Germline-derived CDR1 and CDR2 are SGDLS and YYNGEE. V lost 2 bases, J lost 2 bases, and 10 bases stayed unmatched. The CDR3 loop spans 17 amino acids. The CDR3 sequence: CASSVRHPGQATDTQYF. DNA of the CDR3: TGTGCCAGCAGCGTCAGACATCCGGGACAGGCCACAGATACGCAGTATTTT.

The V gene is TRBV5-1, the J gene TRBJ2-7, with D perhaps TRBD1 (5 bases). The ends were cut back, 0 bases at V and 2 bases at J, with 12 bases in the middle. The CDR3 extends over 15 amino acids. Germline CDR1 reads SGHRS; CDR2 reads YFSETQ. The CDR3 sequence: CASSLAFSGPYEQYF. The CDR3 nucleotides read TGCGCCAGCAGCTTGGCCTTCTCAGGGCCCTACGAGCAGTACTTC.

The chain uses TRBV6-1 and TRBJ2-1; TRBD2 matches 9 bases. V lost 6 bases and J lost 7; bases outside the gene matches: 13. The CDR3 contains 16 residues. CDR1 is MNHNS and CDR2 is SASEGT in the germline V gene. The CDR3 sequence: CASRGLQRGERNEQFF. As DNA, the CDR3 is TGTGCCAGCAGGGGACTGCAGCGGGGGGAAAGGAATGAGCAGTTCTTC.

The rearrangement uses TRBV4-3 and TRBJ1-3; D gene uncertain. The CDR3 loop spans 16 amino acids. Germline V gives CDR1 LGHNA, CDR2 YSLEER. V lost 1 base and J 2 bases, leaving 12 bases between the germline ends. CDR3 nucleotides: TGCGCCAGCAGCCAAGCTCCCGGCCAGACTGGAAACACCATATATTTT. As protein: CASSQAPGQTGNTIYF.

The sample holds a few counts of this clonotype. This chain uses TRBV6-1 with TRBJ1-4, with a possible D match to TRBD1 (6 bases). Trimming stripped 8 bases from V and 0 bases from J, with 7 bases between. The CDR3 totals 13 residues. Per the germline V gene, CDR1 is MNHNS and CDR2 is SASEGT. The CDR3 DNA follows: TGTGCCAGCCGGGGGCCAACTAATGAAAAACTGTTTTTT. Amino acids: CASRGPTNEKLFF.

This clonotype was seen more than once but under ten times. V usage is TRBV10-2 and J usage is TRBJ2-5; possibly TRBD1 for D (6 bases). Germline V lookup: CDR1 WSHSY, CDR2 SAAADI. The germline V and J ends were trimmed by 6 bases and 2 bases, with 16 bases remaining between them. This CDR3 has 15 residues. The CDR3 nucleotides are TGCGCCAGCAGAGAGGGGCAGAGGGGGCAAGAGACCCAGTACTTC. Translating it yields CASREGQRGQETQYF.

This clonotype came up a few times. This sequence joins TRBV7-2 and TRBJ2-2; no reliable D call. The CDR3 extends over 13 amino acids. Germline-derived CDR1 and CDR2 are SGHTA and FQGNSA. V was cut by 3 bases and J by 6 bases, with 8 bases left in between. CDR3 residues: CASSFSVAGELFF. In DNA form, the CDR3 reads TGTGCCAGCAGCTTTAGTGTTGCCGGGGAGCTGTTTTTT.

This clonotype was picked up a small number of times. The rearrangement joins TRBV6-1 to TRBJ2-6, with D uncertain. This CDR3 spans 14 amino acids. Trimming pared 7 bases from V and 1 base from J, leaving 8 bases between. CDR1 is MNHNS, CDR2 SASEGT, per germline. CDR3 nucleotides: TGTGCCAGCAACGCCCTTTCTGGGGCCAACGTCCTGACTTTC. Its protein product is CASNALSGANVLTF.

The J gene is TRBJ2-5, the V gene TRBV7-9, with no clear D. V lost 6 bases to trimming and J lost 10 bases, with 12 bases between them. The V gene's germline CDR1 is SEHNR and CDR2 FQNEAQ (reference sequence). The CDR3 has 11 amino acids. CDR3 sequence reads: CASSDQFRQYF. As DNA, the CDR3 is TGTGCCAGCAGTGATCAGTTTCGCCAGTACTTC.

The chain combines TRBV7-8 with TRBJ1-5; tentative D call: TRBD1 (6 bases). Per germline, CDR1 SGHVS and CDR2 FQNEAQ. Trimming stripped 5 bases from V and 2 bases from J, with 13 bases between. The CDR3 contains 15 residues. The CDR3 reads CASSPQGDRNQPQHF. In DNA, the CDR3 is TGTGCCAGCAGCCCACAGGGAGATCGCAATCAGCCCCAGCATTTT. The whole variable domain, remainder taken from reference TRBV7-8 and TRBJ1-5, is GAGVSQSPRYKVAKRGQDVALRCDPISGHVSLFWYQQALGQGPEFLTYFQNEAQLDKSGLPSDRFFAERPEGSVSTLKIQRTQQEDSAVYLCASSPQGDRNQPQHFGDGTRLSIL.

The V call is TRBV19, the J call TRBJ1-4; 12 nucleotides line up with TRBD1. The CDR3 is 16 residues long. CDR1 and CDR2 from the germline V gene are LNHDA and SQIVND (reference sequence). After removal of 6 bases from V and 0 bases from J, the junction contained 2 bases not matched to a gene. CDR3 amino acids: CASRGQGASTNEKLFF. The CDR3 coding sequence is TGTGCCAGTAGGGGACAGGGGGCCTCAACTAATGAAAAACTGTTTTTT. The full variable domain, completed using reference TRBV19 and TRBJ1-4, is DGGITQSPKYLFRKEGQNVTLSCEQNLNHDAMYWYRQDPGQGLRLIYYSQIVNDFQKGDIAEGYSVSREKKESFPLTVTSAQKNPTAFYLCASRGQGASTNEKLFFGSGTQLSVL.

The V gene is TRBV29-1, the J gene TRBJ2-3; D is perhaps TRBD2 (5 bases). Germline loops: CDR1 SQVTM, CDR2 ANQGSEA. The CDR3 is made up of 13 amino acids. Trimming took off 2 bases at V and 5 bases at J, with 11 bases between the two ends. CDR3 DNA sequence: TGCAGCGTTGAAATTTCCGGGGTAGATACGCAGTATTTT. Translation gives CSVEISGVDTQYF.

The chain has TRBV7-8 and TRBJ1-2; TRBD1 aligns across 7 bases. This CDR3 is built from 16 residues. The ends lost 5 bases at V and 5 bases at J; junction bases unmatched: 14. Germline CDR1 SGHVS, CDR2 FQNEAQ. CDR3 DNA sequence: TGTGCCAGCAGCCCCAGGGGACAGACCAACACTTATGGCTACACCTTC. Translation: CASSPRGQTNTYGYTF.

This rearrangement joins TRBV19 to TRBJ2-5, with TRBD2 identical over 15 bases. Per germline, CDR1 LNHDA and CDR2 SQIVND (reference sequence). Trimming at V came to 3 bases and at J to 5 bases, leaving 10 bases not matched to a gene. This CDR3 is 18 amino acids long. CDR3 bases: TGTGCCAGTAGTATTCCCCCCGGACTAGCGGGGGGGACGGAGACCCAGTACTTC. The encoded protein is CASSIPPGLAGGTETQYF.

This chain joins TRBV5-4 and TRBJ2-3; 11 nucleotides line up with TRBD2. With V trimmed by 4 bases and J by 6 bases, 10 bases remained unmatched. The CDR3 covers 16 residues. Per the germline V gene, CDR1 is SGHNT and CDR2 is YYREEE (reference sequence). Written as DNA, the CDR3 is TGTGCCAGCAGCCGAAATAGCGGGGGGGTCGGGGATACGCAGTATTTT. Its translation: CASSRNSGGVGDTQYF.

In this sample, this clonotype is medium-sized (0.01 to 0.1%). The CDR3 sequence is CSAREGVQGNQPQHF. The CDR3 bases are TGCAGTGCTAGAGAAGGGGTTCAGGGCAATCAGCCCCAGCATTTT. This chain links TRBV20-1 with TRBJ1-5, with a tentative D call TRBD1 (5 bases). Trimming took 0 bases from V and 2 from J, leaving 11 bases between them. Germline V gene data show CDR1 as DFQATT and CDR2 as SNEGSKA (reference sequence). CDR3 length: 15 amino acids.

This clonotype has a handful of counts. The chain has TRBV28 and TRBJ1-5, with a possible D match to TRBD1 (6 bases). V lost 6 bases to trimming and J lost 2 bases, with 17 bases between them. This CDR3 spans 16 amino acids. Germline V gives CDR1 MDHEN, CDR2 SYDVKM. Written as DNA, the CDR3 is TGTGCCAGCAGGACACGCAGGGGTGGCGGCAATCAGCCCCAGCATTTT. Its protein product is CASRTRRGGGNQPQHF.